Below are 14 T cell receptor beta chains sequenced from a single sample in a study of blood T cell repertoires in COVID-19. Generated by immunoSEQ multiplex PCR, the TCRdb table keeps only in-frame clones and is missing some. The data hold around 15,000 clones, with more than 70% observed a single time. The material sequenced was peripheral blood. The receptors stem from a human donor in a cohort sampled during active COVID-19.

This chain links TRBV6-5 with TRBJ1-5; 7 positions agree with TRBD1. In germline, CDR1 is MNHEY, CDR2 SVGAGI. V was clipped by 10 bases and J by 0 bases; unmatched bases: 6. CDR3 size: 14 residues. The DNA for the CDR3 is TGTGCCATCCGACAGGGCTCTAGCAATCAGCCCCAGCATTTT. Residues: CAIRQGSSNQPQHF.

This chain uses TRBV12-3 or TRBV12-4 with TRBJ1-3; D remains unclear. Trimming took 3 bases from V and 4 from J, leaving 4 bases between them. This CDR3 is built from 12 residues. Written as DNA, the CDR3 is TGTGCCAGCAGTTTGAGAGGAAACACCATATATTTT. As protein: CASSLRGNTIYF.

V is TRBV5-1 and J is TRBJ2-1, with D maybe TRBD2 (6 bases). The CDR3 has 16 residues. The germline V gene has CDR1 SGHRS and CDR2 YFSETQ. V shed 7 bases and J shed 2 bases, with 19 bases lying between them. This chain's CDR3 is CASHISGGSTYNEQFF. CDR3 nucleotide sequence: TGCGCCAGCCACATTAGCGGCGGAAGTACCTACAATGAGCAGTTCTTC.

This clone was counted only a few times. The genes are TRBV3-1 (or the pseudogene TRBV3-2) and TRBJ1-1, with 9 bases matching TRBD1. The CDR3 is made up of 13 amino acids. Unmatched junction bases numbered 6, after V lost 3 bases and J lost 10 bases. In germline, CDR1 is LGHDT, CDR2 YNNKEL (reference sequence). The CDR3 bases are TGTGCCAGCAGCCAGAACAGGGGGCATGGAGCTTTCTTT. Translating it yields CASSQNRGHGAFF.

The rearrangement links TRBV5-6 to TRBJ2-5; weak D call: TRBD2 (6 bases). Germline CDR1 and CDR2: SGHDT and YYEEEE. V shed 3 bases and J shed 4 bases, with 19 bases lying between them. The CDR3 is made up of 16 amino acids. This CDR3 reads CASSYPHLRGGETQYF. In DNA, the CDR3 is TGTGCCAGCAGCTACCCCCACCTTAGGGGAGGAGAGACCCAGTACTTC.

This rearrangement joins TRBV6-1 to TRBJ2-3; no definite D call. The CDR3 loop spans 15 amino acids. Trimming left V 2 bases short and J 2 bases short, with 11 bases between. Germline V CDR1 and CDR2: MNHNS, SASEGT. CDR3 loop: CASSELVSFTDTQYF. The CDR3 nucleotides are TGTGCCAGCAGTGAATTAGTCTCCTTCACAGATACGCAGTATTTT.

The chain couples TRBV4-2 to TRBJ2-7; D is perhaps TRBD2 (6 bases). This CDR3 spans 15 amino acids. CDR1 and CDR2 (germline): LGHNA, YNFKEQ. The germline V and J ends were trimmed by 3 bases and 0 bases, with 12 bases remaining between them. The CDR3 protein is CASSQEGSTSYEQYF. The CDR3 DNA reads TGTGCCAGCAGCCAGGAGGGGAGCACCTCCTACGAGCAGTACTTC.

This sequence joins TRBV6-5 and TRBJ2-7; 8 bases map to TRBD1. The CDR3 sequence is 15 residues long. Germline assignment: CDR1 MNHEY and CDR2 SVGAGI. Trimming took 6 bases from V and 5 from J; bases not matched to a gene: 12. The CDR3 DNA reads TGTGCCAGCAGCTCACGGGACAGGTTCCACAACGAGCAGTACTTC. Translation gives CASSSRDRFHNEQYF.

The genes are TRBV29-1 and TRBJ2-1; 7 bases are a match to TRBD1. Unmatched junction bases numbered 12, after V lost 0 bases and J lost 7 bases. Germline V gives CDR1 SQVTM, CDR2 ANQGSEA. This CDR3 contains 16 residues. The CDR3 DNA sequence: TGCAGCGTTGAAGATCGCAAGGGGGCGCAGAAAAATGAGCAGTTCTTC. It is translated as CSVEDRKGAQKNEQFF.

The chain joins TRBV12-3 or TRBV12-4 to TRBJ2-3, with 7 bases aligning to TRBD1. The J segment lost 8 bases and the V segment lost 7 bases, leaving 9 bases of the junction unmatched. The CDR3 length is 13 residues. For the CDR3, the DNA is TGTGCCAGCAACGTGGGGGCAGGGGGTACGCAGTATTTT. Translation: CASNVGAGGTQYF.

The chain recombines TRBV4-3 with TRBJ1-2; 9 bases agree with TRBD1. V gave up 0 bases and J gave up 5 bases; unmatched junction bases: 13. The CDR3 runs to 18 residues. CDR1 and CDR2 from the germline V gene are LGHNA and YSLEER. The CDR3 here is CASSQDLRGQGLWYGYTF. The CDR3 DNA is TGCGCCAGCAGCCAAGATCTCCGGGGACAGGGTTTGTGGTATGGCTACACCTTC.

The rearrangement uses TRBV6-5 and TRBJ2-3; no firm D call. Germline lookup yields CDR1 MNHEY and CDR2 SVGAGI. V dropped 7 bases and J dropped 9 bases, with 20 bases sitting between them. This CDR3 is built from 14 residues. The DNA of the CDR3 is TGTGCCAGCACCAACGGTCCCGGCGGTGGAACGCAGTATTTT. Protein sequence: CASTNGPGGGTQYF.

This rearrangement joins TRBV6-2 or TRBV6-3 to TRBJ2-2; 8 bases align to TRBD1. The CDR3 runs to 16 residues. The V gene's germline CDR1 is MNHEY and CDR2 SVGEGT. With 0 bases clipped from V and 4 bases from J, the junction kept 4 bases outside the gene matches. This CDR3 reads CASSYSIGTGTGELFF. CDR3 in DNA: TGTGCCAGCAGTTACTCGATCGGGACAGGCACCGGGGAGCTGTTTTTT.

V gene TRBV10-2 combines with J gene TRBJ1-5, with D possibly being TRBD1 (6 bases). CDR3 length equals 18 residues. Trimming took 6 bases from V and 0 from J, leaving 21 bases between them. Germline V gives CDR1 WSHSY, CDR2 SAAADI. CDR3: CASRPQHGTPLSNQPQHF. CDR3 nucleotide sequence: TGCGCCAGCAGACCCCAACACGGGACACCTCTTAGCAATCAGCCCCAGCATTTT.